This T cell receptor beta chain was sequenced during a study of identical twins. This clonotype was detected a few times. CDR3 length: 16 residues. Germline CDR1 and CDR2: MNHEY and SVGAGI. Trimming cost V 2 bases and J 3 bases; bases outside gene matches: 9. A universal primer site arose from template switching, and cDNA bore unique molecular identifiers. From the 5' RACE reads, TCRdb called clonotypes with MiXCR, one entry per CDR3 protein. The data show 1.5 million to 2 million distinct CDR3 sequences, roughly a third seen once. The J gene is TRBJ1-2, the V gene TRBV6-5; 7 bases align to TRBD1. The source is a newborn girl in good health. The sequenced sample was cord blood. CDR3 coding DNA: TGTGCCAGCAGTTACCTCCCGGGACAGAGTGACTATGGCTACACCTTC. It translates to CASSYLPGQSDYGYTF.